A single sample is the source of the 20 T cell receptor beta chains below, sequenced in a study of identical twins. TCRdb itself ran the 5' RACE reads through MiXCR, one entry per CDR3 protein. The profile shows 1.5 million or so distinct CDR3 sequences, under 35% of them singletons. Material for sequencing was cord blood. Source of these receptors: a newborn girl in good health.

The chain uses TRBV19 and TRBJ1-5; the match to TRBD1 covers 8 bases. Germline V gene lookup returns CDR1 LNHDA and CDR2 SQIVND (reference sequence). V dropped 8 bases and J dropped 3; count of bases not matched to a gene: 6. The CDR3 totals 14 residues. CDR3 sequence reads: CASQRGQDNQPQHF. Written as DNA, the CDR3 is TGTGCCAGTCAGAGGGGACAGGACAATCAGCCCCAGCATTTT.

The V and J genes are TRBV28 and TRBJ1-2, with D unclear. This CDR3 has 14 amino acids. V lost 2 bases and J lost 7, with 14 bases in between. Looked up from germline, CDR1 is MDHEN and CDR2 is SYDVKM. The CDR3 spells CASSLQAGDCGYTF. The DNA of the CDR3 is TGTGCCAGCAGTTTACAGGCGGGCGACTGTGGCTACACCTTC.

A note on this clonotype: Possible read error: a much larger clone is one base away. The J gene is TRBJ2-7, the V gene TRBV29-1, with TRBD1 matching 9 bases. The CDR3 has 14 amino acids. Germline loops: CDR1 SQVTM, CDR2 ANQGSEA. J gave up 9 bases and V 4 bases, and 13 bases lay outside the gene matches. The CDR3 bases are TGCAGCGTTGGACCGGGACAGGGCATAATTGGGCAGTACTTC. Translating it yields CSVGPGQGIIGQYF.

The CDR3 is CATSSYNQPQHF. The CDR3 coding sequence is TGTGCCACCAGCAGCTATAATCAGCCCCAGCATTTT. This chain connects TRBV15 to TRBJ1-5; D unclear. Trimming shortened V by 3 bases and J by 4 bases, and 4 bases separated the two germline ends. Germline assignment: CDR1 LNHNV and CDR2 YYDKDF (reference sequence). The CDR3 consists of 12 residues. Full variable domain (outside the CDR3, taken from reference TRBV15 and TRBJ1-5): DAMVIQNPRYQVTQFGKPVTLSCSQTLNHNVMYWYQQKSSQAPKLLFHYYDKDFNNEADTPDNFQSRRPNTSFCFLDIRSPGLGDTAMYLCATSSYNQPQHFGDGTRLSIL.

The chain recombines TRBV20-1 with TRBJ2-6; 7 nucleotides match TRBD2. Germline V lookup: CDR1 DFQATT, CDR2 SNEGSKA (reference sequence). J was trimmed by 0 bases and V by 5 bases; bases with no gene match: 7. This CDR3 is built from 16 residues. The CDR3 DNA reads TGCAGTGCTGGGAGGGGACGGCACTCTGGGGCCAACGTCCTGACTTTC. Protein: CSAGRGRHSGANVLTF.

In this sample, this clonotype turned up a few times. The chain joins TRBV12-3 or TRBV12-4 to TRBJ1-2; D is ambiguous. V was cut by 1 base and J by 6 bases, with 9 bases left in between. This CDR3 contains 13 residues. The CDR3 sequence is CASSLGSADGYTF. In DNA form, the CDR3 reads TGTGCCAGCAGTTTAGGATCGGCGGATGGCTACACCTTC.

V usage is TRBV6-1 and J usage is TRBJ2-7, with 9 bases matching TRBD1. Looked up from germline, CDR1 is MNHNS and CDR2 is SASEGT. Germline trimming cut 2 bases from V and 3 bases from J; bases unmatched to any gene: 8. The CDR3 consists of 16 residues. This CDR3 reads CASSEREGTGLYEQYF. The CDR3 DNA follows: TGTGCCAGCAGTGAACGAGAGGGGACAGGGCTCTACGAGCAGTACTTC.

This chain joins TRBV24-1 and TRBJ2-1; 10 bases align to TRBD2. The CDR3 consists of 18 residues. Per the germline V gene, CDR1 is KGHDR and CDR2 is SFDVKD. The V segment lost 3 bases and the J segment 3 bases; nucleotides outside the gene matches: 10. CDR3 in DNA: TGTGCCACCAGTGATACCCAACAAAGACTAGCGGGCTACAATGAGCAGTTCTTC. As protein: CATSDTQQRLAGYNEQFF.

V is TRBV5-1 and J is TRBJ1-4; the D gene is possibly TRBD1 (5 bases). In germline, CDR1 is SGHRS, CDR2 YFSETQ. V lost 0 bases to trimming and J lost 6 bases, with 9 bases between them. The CDR3 length is 14 residues. CDR3: CASSLGFRDEKLFF. In nucleotides, the CDR3 is TGCGCCAGCAGCTTGGGTTTCAGGGATGAAAAACTGTTTTTT.

The V call is TRBV5-5, the J call TRBJ1-6; TRBD1 is a possible D gene (5 bases). Deletions cut 2 bases from V and 11 bases from J, with 17 bases between. Germline values: CDR1 SGHKS, CDR2 YYEKEE (reference sequence). The CDR3 is made up of 15 amino acids. This chain's CDR3 is CASSFRPWGEPPLHF. Here the CDR3 DNA reads TGTGCCAGCAGCTTTCGGCCCTGGGGGGAGCCACCCCTCCACTTT.

J is TRBJ2-3 and V is TRBV5-8; weak D call: TRBD2 (6 bases). V was shortened by 0 bases and J by 3 bases, with 14 bases between the two germline ends. The germline CDR1 and CDR2 sequences are SGHTS and YDEGEE. The CDR3 is 16 amino acids. The CDR3 nucleotides are TGTGCCAGCAGCTTGGACTATCTGGGAGGAACAGATACGCAGTATTTT. Amino acids: CASSLDYLGGTDTQYF.

This clonotype has a handful of counts. The V and J genes are TRBV5-8 and TRBJ2-3, with a weak D call TRBD2 (6 bases). CDR3 length: 16 amino acids. CDR1 and CDR2 from the germline V gene are SGHTS and YDEGEE. The V and J ends lost 3 bases and 0 bases respectively, with 14 bases between them. CDR3 residues: CASSYTSPASTDTQYF. The CDR3 coding sequence is TGTGCCAGCAGCTATACTAGCCCGGCGAGCACAGATACGCAGTATTTT.

This clonotype has only a few counts. This chain connects TRBV14 to TRBJ2-7, with D perhaps being TRBD1 or TRBD2 (5 bases each). CDR3 size: 15 residues. Trimming removed 0 bases from V and 6 bases from J, with 15 bases in between. Germline CDR1 SGHDN, CDR2 FVKESK. The CDR3 sequence is CASSQEQVTRGEQYF. Here the CDR3 DNA reads TGTGCCAGCAGCCAAGAACAGGTCACCCGGGGCGAGCAGTACTTC.

The chain carries TRBV10-3 and TRBJ2-1; D gene ambiguous. The ends were cut back, 2 bases at V and 13 bases at J, with 18 bases in the middle. There are 14 residues in the CDR3. Germline CDR1 ENHRY, CDR2 SYGVKD. The CDR3 coding sequence is TGTGCCATCAGTGAGAGGGTGTCCTATGAGCGCCAGTTCTTC. It specifies CAISERVSYERQFF.

J is TRBJ2-1 and V is TRBV6-5; D may match TRBD1 or TRBD2 (6 bases each). The better agreement between TRBJ2-7 and the DNA end casts doubt on the J call. CDR1 MNHEY and CDR2 SVGAGI come from the germline V gene. The CDR3 contains 16 residues. The CDR3 loop reads CASSFQTRGAYNEQYF. The CDR3 DNA reads TGTGCCAGCAGTTTTCAGACTAGGGGGGCCTACAATGAGCAGTACTTC.

This chain uses TRBV27 with TRBJ2-7; 7 positions match TRBD1. The V gene end was trimmed by 8 bases and the J gene end by 1 base; junction bases not matched to a gene: 8. CDR1 MNHEY and CDR2 SMNVEV come from the germline V gene (reference sequence). CDR3 size: 14 residues. The CDR3 DNA reads TGTGCCAGCGTCAGGGGCAGGGGGTCCTACGAGCAGTACTTC. Translating it yields CASVRGRGSYEQYF.

This chain links TRBV29-1 with TRBJ2-2; D unresolved. The V end was cut by 4 bases, the J end by 5 bases, with 11 bases between. This CDR3 is built from 13 residues. CDR1 is SQVTM, CDR2 ANQGSEA, per germline. The CDR3 protein is CSVAHVRTGELFF. The CDR3 nucleotides are TGCAGCGTTGCCCACGTAAGGACCGGGGAGCTGTTTTTT.

J is TRBJ2-5 and V is TRBV20-1; the D gene could be TRBD1 or TRBD2 (6 bases each). Per the germline V gene, CDR1 is DFQATT and CDR2 is SNEGSKA (reference sequence). V shed 2 bases and J shed 3 bases, with 13 bases lying between them. The CDR3 covers 14 residues. For the CDR3, the DNA is TGCAGTGCTAGAACGGGGGCCCTTAAAGAGACCCAGTACTTC. Amino acids: CSARTGALKETQYF.

Of note for this clonotype: Its ends do not fully match the called genes, so a read error is possible. The gene calls are TRBV12-3 or TRBV12-4 and TRBJ2-3; 10 nucleotides match TRBD1. The CDR3 extends over 14 amino acids. The CDR3 is CASSLTGGIDTRYF. Here the CDR3 DNA reads TGTGCCAGCAGCCTGACAGGGGGCATAGATACGCGGTATTTT.

This clonotype was detected only a few times. The chain employs TRBV20-1 and TRBJ2-1; D may be TRBD2 (6 bases). V was cut by 0 bases and J by 7 bases, with 16 bases left in between. The CDR3 covers 15 residues. Germline-derived CDR1 and CDR2 are DFQATT and SNEGSKA (reference sequence). CDR3 nucleotides: TGCAGTGCTAGAGATCTTCTAGCGCTTCGAAATGAGCAGTTCTTC. As protein: CSARDLLALRNEQFF.